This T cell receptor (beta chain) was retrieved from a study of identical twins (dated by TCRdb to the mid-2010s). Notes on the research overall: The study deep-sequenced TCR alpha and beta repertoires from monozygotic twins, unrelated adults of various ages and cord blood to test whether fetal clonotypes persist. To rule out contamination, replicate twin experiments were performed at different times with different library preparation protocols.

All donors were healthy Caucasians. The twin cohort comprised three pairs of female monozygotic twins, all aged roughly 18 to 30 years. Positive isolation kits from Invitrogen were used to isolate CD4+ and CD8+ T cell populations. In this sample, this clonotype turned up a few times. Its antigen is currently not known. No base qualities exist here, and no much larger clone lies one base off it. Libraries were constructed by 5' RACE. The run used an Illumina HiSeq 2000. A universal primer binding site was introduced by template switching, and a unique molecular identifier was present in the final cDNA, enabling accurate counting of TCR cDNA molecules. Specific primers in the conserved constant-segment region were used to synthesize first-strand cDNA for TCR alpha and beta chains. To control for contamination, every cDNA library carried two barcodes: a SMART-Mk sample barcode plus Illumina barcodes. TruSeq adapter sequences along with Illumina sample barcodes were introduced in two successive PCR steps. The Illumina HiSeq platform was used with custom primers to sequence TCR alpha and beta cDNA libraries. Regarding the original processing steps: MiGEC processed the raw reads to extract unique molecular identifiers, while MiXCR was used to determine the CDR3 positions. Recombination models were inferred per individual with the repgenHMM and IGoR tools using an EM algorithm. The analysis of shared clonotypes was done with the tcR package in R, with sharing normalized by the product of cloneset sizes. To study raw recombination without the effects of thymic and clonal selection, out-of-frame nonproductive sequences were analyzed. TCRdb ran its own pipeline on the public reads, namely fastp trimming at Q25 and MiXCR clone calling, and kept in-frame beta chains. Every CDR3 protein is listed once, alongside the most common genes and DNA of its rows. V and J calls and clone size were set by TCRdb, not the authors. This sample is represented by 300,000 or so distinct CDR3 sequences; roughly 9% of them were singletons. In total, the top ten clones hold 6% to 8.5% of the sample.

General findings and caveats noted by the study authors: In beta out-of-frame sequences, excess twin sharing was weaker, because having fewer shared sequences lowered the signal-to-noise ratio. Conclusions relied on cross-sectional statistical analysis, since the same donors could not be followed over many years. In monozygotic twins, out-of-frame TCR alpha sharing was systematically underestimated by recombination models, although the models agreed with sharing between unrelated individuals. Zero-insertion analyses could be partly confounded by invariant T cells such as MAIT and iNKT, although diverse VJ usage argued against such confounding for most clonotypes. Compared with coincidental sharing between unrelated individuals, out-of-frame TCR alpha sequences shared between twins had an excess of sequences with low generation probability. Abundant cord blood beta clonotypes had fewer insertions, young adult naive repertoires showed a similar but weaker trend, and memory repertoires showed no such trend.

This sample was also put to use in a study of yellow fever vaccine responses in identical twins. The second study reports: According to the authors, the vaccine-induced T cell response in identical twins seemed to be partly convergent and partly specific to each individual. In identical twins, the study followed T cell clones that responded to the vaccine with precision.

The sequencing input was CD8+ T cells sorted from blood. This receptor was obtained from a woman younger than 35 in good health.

CDR3 protein: CASRGQGATNTGELFF. The nucleotide sequence reads as follows: TGTGCCAGCAGGGGACAGGGGGCAACGAACACCGGGGAGCTGTTTTTT. Recombination connected TRBV13 to TRBJ2-2; the central 12 bases match TRBD1. V loses 6 bases at its end and J loses 0 bases; junction bases beyond the gene matches: 2. Including the terminal cysteine and phenylalanine, the CDR3 comprises 16 residues. The kept DNA is CDR3 alone, 48 bases in frame from the first base. The germline V gene encodes CDR1 PRHDT and CDR2 FYEKMQ (reference sequence).